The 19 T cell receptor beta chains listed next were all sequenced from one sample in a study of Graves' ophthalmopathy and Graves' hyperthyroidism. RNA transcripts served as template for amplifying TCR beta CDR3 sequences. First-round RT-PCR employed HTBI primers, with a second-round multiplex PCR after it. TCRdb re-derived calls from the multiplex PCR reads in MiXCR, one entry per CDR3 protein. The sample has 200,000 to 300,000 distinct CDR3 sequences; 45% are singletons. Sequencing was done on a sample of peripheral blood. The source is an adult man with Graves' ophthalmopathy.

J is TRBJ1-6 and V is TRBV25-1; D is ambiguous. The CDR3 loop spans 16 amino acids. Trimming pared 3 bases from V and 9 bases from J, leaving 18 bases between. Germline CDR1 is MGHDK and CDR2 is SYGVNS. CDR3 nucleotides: TGTGCCAGCAGTGACCCTGGACTGAATAACGGTTCACCCCTCCACTTT. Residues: CASSDPGLNNGSPLHF.

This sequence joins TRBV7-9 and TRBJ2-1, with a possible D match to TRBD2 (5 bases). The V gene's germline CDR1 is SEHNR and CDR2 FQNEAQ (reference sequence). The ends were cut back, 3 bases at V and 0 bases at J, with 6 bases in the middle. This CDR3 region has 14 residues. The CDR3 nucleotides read TGTGCCAGCAGCTTCGGGGACTCCTACAATGAGCAGTTCTTC. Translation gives CASSFGDSYNEQFF.

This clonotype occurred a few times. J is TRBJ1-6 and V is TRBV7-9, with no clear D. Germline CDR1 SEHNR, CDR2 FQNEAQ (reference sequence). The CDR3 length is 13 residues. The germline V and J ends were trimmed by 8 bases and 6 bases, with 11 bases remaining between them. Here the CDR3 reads CASWGPPNSPLHF. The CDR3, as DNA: TGTGCCAGCTGGGGTCCTCCTAATTCACCCCTCCACTTT.

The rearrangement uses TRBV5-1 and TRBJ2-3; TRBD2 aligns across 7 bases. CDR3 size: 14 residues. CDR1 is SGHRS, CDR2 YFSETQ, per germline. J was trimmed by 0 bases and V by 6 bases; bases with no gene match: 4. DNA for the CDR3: TGCGCCAGCACTTCTAGCGGTAGCACAGATACGCAGTATTTT. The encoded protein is CASTSSGSTDTQYF.

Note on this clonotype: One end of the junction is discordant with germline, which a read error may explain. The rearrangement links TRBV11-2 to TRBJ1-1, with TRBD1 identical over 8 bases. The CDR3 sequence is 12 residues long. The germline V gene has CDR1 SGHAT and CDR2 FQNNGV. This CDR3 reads CAGSPDRVLSFF. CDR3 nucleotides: TGTGCCGGCAGCCCGGACAGGGTTTTGTCTTTCTTT.

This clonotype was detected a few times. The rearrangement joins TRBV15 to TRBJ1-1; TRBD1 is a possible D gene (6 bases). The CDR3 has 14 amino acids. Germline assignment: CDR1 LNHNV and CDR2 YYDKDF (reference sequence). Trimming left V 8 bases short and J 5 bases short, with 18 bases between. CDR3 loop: CATRHKGGATEAFF. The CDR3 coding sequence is TGTGCCACCCGCCATAAGGGGGGGGCGACTGAAGCTTTCTTT.

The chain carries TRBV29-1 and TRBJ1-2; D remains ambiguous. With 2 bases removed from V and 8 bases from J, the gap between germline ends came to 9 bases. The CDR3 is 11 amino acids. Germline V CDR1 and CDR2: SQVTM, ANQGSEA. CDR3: CSVEYIYGYTF. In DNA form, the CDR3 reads TGCAGCGTTGAATATATTTACGGCTACACCTTC.

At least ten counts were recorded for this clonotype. This CDR3 is CASSPLLVHRYGYTF. The CDR3 coding sequence is TGTGCCAGCAGTCCACTACTTGTACACCGCTATGGCTACACCTTC. This chain links TRBV12-3 or TRBV12-4 with TRBJ1-2; D uncertain. This CDR3 comprises 15 residues. V lost 5 bases to trimming and J lost 4 bases, with 17 bases between them.

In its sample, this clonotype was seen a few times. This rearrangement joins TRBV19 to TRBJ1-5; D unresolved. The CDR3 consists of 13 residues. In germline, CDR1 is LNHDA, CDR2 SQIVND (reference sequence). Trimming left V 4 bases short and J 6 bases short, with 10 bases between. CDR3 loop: CASSNLEGQPQHF. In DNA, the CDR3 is TGTGCCAGTAGTAATTTGGAAGGTCAGCCCCAGCATTTT. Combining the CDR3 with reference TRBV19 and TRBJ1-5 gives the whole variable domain DGGITQSPKYLFRKEGQNVTLSCEQNLNHDAMYWYRQDPGQGLRLIYYSQIVNDFQKGDIAEGYSVSREKKESFPLTVTSAQKNPTAFYLCASSNLEGQPQHFGDGTRLSIL.

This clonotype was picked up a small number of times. CDR3 bases: TGCAGTGCTAGGCAGGTTGGCGAGCAGTACTTC. Translated: CSARQVGEQYF. The V and J genes are TRBV20-1 and TRBJ2-7; D is unresolved. This CDR3 comprises 11 residues. Per the germline V gene, CDR1 is DFQATT and CDR2 is SNEGSKA (reference sequence). Trimming removed 3 bases from V and 6 bases from J, with 9 bases in between.

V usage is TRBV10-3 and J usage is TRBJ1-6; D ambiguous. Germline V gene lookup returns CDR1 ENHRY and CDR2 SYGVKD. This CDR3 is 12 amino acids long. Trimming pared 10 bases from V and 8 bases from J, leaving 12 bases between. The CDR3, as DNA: TGTGCCACCGCAGAGCAATATTCACCCCTCCACTTT. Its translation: CATAEQYSPLHF.

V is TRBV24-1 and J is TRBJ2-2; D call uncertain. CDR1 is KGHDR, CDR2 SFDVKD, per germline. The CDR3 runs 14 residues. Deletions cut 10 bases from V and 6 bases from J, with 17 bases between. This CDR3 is CATEETSRAGELFF. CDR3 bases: TGTGCCACAGAAGAGACCTCAAGGGCCGGGGAGCTGTTTTTT.

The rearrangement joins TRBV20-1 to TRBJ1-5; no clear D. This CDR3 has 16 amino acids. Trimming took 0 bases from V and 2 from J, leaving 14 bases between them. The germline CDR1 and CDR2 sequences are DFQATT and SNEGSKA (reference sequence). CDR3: CSARDQWVAGNQPQHF. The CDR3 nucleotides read TGCAGTGCTAGAGATCAATGGGTAGCGGGCAATCAGCCCCAGCATTTT.

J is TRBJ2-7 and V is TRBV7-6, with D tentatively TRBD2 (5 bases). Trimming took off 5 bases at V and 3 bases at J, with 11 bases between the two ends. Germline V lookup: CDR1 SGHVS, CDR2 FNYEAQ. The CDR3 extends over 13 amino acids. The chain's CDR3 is CASSLTDFYEQYF. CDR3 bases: TGTGCCAGCAGCCTGACGGACTTCTACGAGCAGTACTTC.

As DNA, the CDR3 is TGTGCCACCAGCAGTGTCAAGGGACAGGGTACCGAGCAGTACTTC. As protein: CATSSVKGQGTEQYF. The rearrangement joins TRBV15 to TRBJ2-7, with 9 bases identical to TRBD1. The germline V gene has CDR1 LNHNV and CDR2 YYDKDF (reference sequence). V lost 3 bases, J lost 6 bases, and 9 bases stayed unmatched. This CDR3 comprises 15 residues.

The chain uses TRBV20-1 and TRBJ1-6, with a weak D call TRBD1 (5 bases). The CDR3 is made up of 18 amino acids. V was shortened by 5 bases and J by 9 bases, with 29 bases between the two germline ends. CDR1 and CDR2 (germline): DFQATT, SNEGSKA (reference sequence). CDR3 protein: CSALGVQSGTQSGSPLHF. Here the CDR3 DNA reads TGCAGTGCTCTAGGCGTTCAATCCGGGACCCAGAGTGGTTCACCCCTCCACTTT.

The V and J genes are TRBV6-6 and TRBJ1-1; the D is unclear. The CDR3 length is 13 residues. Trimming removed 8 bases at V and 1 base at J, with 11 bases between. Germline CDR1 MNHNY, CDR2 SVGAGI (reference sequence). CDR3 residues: CASGLQGNTEAFF. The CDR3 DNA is TGTGCCAGCGGCCTACAAGGGAACACTGAAGCTTTCTTT.

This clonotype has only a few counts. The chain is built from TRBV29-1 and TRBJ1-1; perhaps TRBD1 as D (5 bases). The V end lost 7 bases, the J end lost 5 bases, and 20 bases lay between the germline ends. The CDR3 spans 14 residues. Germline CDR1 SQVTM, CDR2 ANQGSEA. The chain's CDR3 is CSAGARVGGTEAFF. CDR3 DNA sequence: TGCAGCGCGGGCGCCAGGGTGGGAGGAACTGAAGCTTTCTTT.

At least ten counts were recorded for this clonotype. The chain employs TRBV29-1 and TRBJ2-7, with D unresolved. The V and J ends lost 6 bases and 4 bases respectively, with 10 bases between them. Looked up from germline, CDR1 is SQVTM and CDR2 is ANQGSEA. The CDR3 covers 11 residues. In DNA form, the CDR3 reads TGCAGCGTCGCAATAAAATACGAGCAGTACTTC. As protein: CSVAIKYEQYF.